This is a list of T cell receptor beta chains from one sample in a study of blood T cell repertoires in COVID-19. The repertoire was sequenced with immunoSEQ multiplex PCR; TCRdb's copy has only in-frame clones and lacks some. This sample has 200,000 to 250,000 clones, with almost 90% found just once. The specimen was peripheral blood. The origin of the receptors is a woman aged 55-69 years with acute or convalescent COVID-19. Both conserved end residues are part of each CDR3. A D gene is named only where the DNA matches it firmly. A clone size is listed for some rows: how often the clone was seen (once, few, many), or a class if it is expanded.

J gene | V gene | clone size | D gene | CDR3 length | CDR3 protein | CDR3 DNA
TRBJ1-2 | TRBV30 | . | . | 12 | CASVPRRYGYTF | TGTGCCTCAGTACCACGGCGGTATGGCTACACCTTC
TRBJ2-7 | TRBV6-6 | . | TRBD2 | 16 | CASSYASGGTSYEQYF | TGTGCCAGCAGTTACGCGTCGGGGGGGACCTCCTACGAGCAGTACTTC
TRBJ1-3 | TRBV27 | . | . | 15 | CASSLRFDTGNTIYF | TGTGCCAGCAGTTTACGGTTTGATACTGGAAACACCATATATTTT
TRBJ2-5 | TRBV27 | . | . | 14 | CASMGRGRQETQYF | TGTGCCAGTATGGGGCGGGGTAGGCAAGAGACCCAGTACTTC
TRBJ1-3 | TRBV19 | . | . | 12 | CASSRWSNTIYF | TGTGCCAGTAGTAGATGGAGTAACACCATATATTTT
TRBJ1-4 | TRBV5-1 | . | TRBD1 | 18 | CASSWGQGGFATNEKLFF | TGCGCCAGCAGCTGGGGACAGGGGGGTTTTGCAACTAATGAAAAACTGTTTTTT
TRBJ1-3 | TRBV2 | . | TRBD1 | 16 | CASSELAQGAGNTIYF | TGTGCCAGCAGTGAACTGGCGCAGGGGGCTGGAAACACCATATATTTT
TRBJ2-7 | TRBV19 | . | . | 15 | CASSPGGTGAYEQYF | TGTGCCAGTAGCCCGGGGGGCACGGGGGCCTACGAGCAGTACTTC
TRBJ2-7 | TRBV7-2 | . | . | 13 | CASSRRSSYEQYF | TGTGCCAGCAGCCGGAGGAGCTCCTACGAGCAGTACTTC
TRBJ2-7 | TRBV27 | . | . | 15 | CASSRRGEDSYEQYF | TGTGCCAGCAGCCGACGGGGTGAAGACTCCTACGAGCAGTACTTC
TRBJ2-7 | TRBV19 | . | . | 15 | CASSIGGTGTYEQYF | TGTGCCAGTAGTATAGGTGGTACAGGTACTTACGAGCAGTACTTC
TRBJ1-2 | TRBV6-1 | . | . | 14 | CASSEALRSAVYTF | TGTGCCAGCAGTGAAGCGCTTCGCAGTGCTGTGTACACCTTC
TRBJ1-2 | TRBV9 | . | . | 18 | CASSPSPDGGPLGYGYTF | TGTGCCAGCAGCCCCTCGCCGGACGGCGGGCCTCTAGGGTATGGCTACACCTTC
TRBJ2-7 | TRBV6-5 | . | TRBD2 | 13 | CASNAGGSYEQYF | TGTGCCAGCAATGCGGGAGGCTCCTACGAGCAGTACTTC
TRBJ2-7 | TRBV4-3 | . | TRBD2 | 15 | CASSEAAGGPYEQYF | TGCGCCAGCAGTGAGGCGGCGGGAGGGCCCTACGAGCAGTACTTC
TRBJ1-1 | TRBV18 | . | TRBD1 | 14 | CASSGDRGNTEAFF | TGTGCCAGCTCGGGGGACAGGGGTAACACTGAAGCTTTCTTT
TRBJ1-2 | TRBV4-1 | . | TRBD1 | 12 | CASRGDSYGYTF | TGCGCCAGCCGAGGGGACAGCTATGGCTACACCTTC
TRBJ1-4 | TRBV6-6 | . | . | 16 | CASRTTGVATNEKLFF | TGTGCCAGCAGGACGACAGGAGTCGCAACTAATGAAAAACTGTTTTTT
TRBJ2-3 | TRBV11-2 | once | . | 16 | CASSRRGQSSTDTQYF | TGTGCCAGCAGCAGGAGGGGACAGAGTAGCACAGATACGCAGTATTTT
TRBJ2-5 | TRBV30 | few | . | 13 | CAWRVSGKETQYF | TGTGCCTGGAGGGTTAGCGGAAAAGAGACCCAGTACTTC
TRBJ1-2 | TRBV5-1 | . | . | 13 | CASSQDSNYGYTF | TGCGCCAGCAGCCAGGACAGTAACTATGGCTACACCTTC
TRBJ1-6 | TRBV27 | . | . | 16 | CASSPLPGAYNSPLHF | TGTGCCAGCAGTCCCCTCCCAGGGGCCTATAATTCACCCCTCCACTTT
TRBJ2-7 | TRBV2 | . | TRBD1 | 14 | CASGSEQGTYEQYF | TGTGCCAGCGGTTCAGAACAGGGGACCTACGAGCAGTACTTC